The sequence of this T cell receptor (beta chain) was determined in a study of CD8 T cells in Susac syndrome. Study-wide points: In total CD8+ repertoires, sixteen Susac-specific public clones were found, and in CD8+ TEMRA repertoires, roughly five were found.

Note on this clonotype: Its specificity is unknown.

Reverse transcription used roughly 0.5 to 1 ug RNA and random hexamers. Coverage of TCR beta CDR3 amplification by immunoSEQ multiplex PCR extended to 54 Vbeta and 13 Jbeta. One entry per CDR3 protein, called by TCRdb with MiXCR from the immunoSEQ multiplex PCR reads. The sample records about 83,000 distinct CDR3 sequences, 95% being singletons. The CDR3 totals 14 residues. Germline CDR1 SGDLS, CDR2 YYNGEE. V gave up 3 bases and J gave up 7 bases; unmatched junction bases: 8. This chain uses TRBV9 with TRBJ1-2, with 8 bases that match TRBD1. Material for sequencing was CD8+ T cells from PBMCs. This TCR derives from a human donor with Susac syndrome. CDR3 nucleotide sequence: TGTGCCAGCAGCGGGACCGGGACAGGACCTGGCTACACCTTC. It encodes CASSGTGTGPGYTF.